This T cell receptor (beta chain) was recovered during a study of cytomegalovirus exposure and HLA in healthy donors. Looking at the study overall: Some 85 million unique TCRs, all from HLA-typed donors, were included in an early release of the data. General observations from the study: It was likely that a cluster of highly shared sequence variants was a sequencing artifact. Later analysis identified several of the most significant clusters that appeared linked to common viral pathogens.

The CDR3 is made up of 15 amino acids. The germline CDR1 and CDR2 sequences are SGHRS and YFSETQ. Deletions cut 1 base from V and 1 base from J, with 11 bases between. On this clone itself: Antigen: not known.

PCR involved 60 Vbeta and 13 Jbeta primers. Profiled with immunoSEQ multiplex PCR; TCRdb holds only in-frame clones, not every one. The sample carries about 160,000 clones, around 85% recorded once. Healthy bone marrow donors made up the donors. Sequencing was done on a sample of PBMCs. The receptor was derived from a man aged 40-49 years in good health and CMV-seronegative. The V and J genes are TRBV5-1 and TRBJ1-1, with D unclear. This CDR3 reads CASSLTEGKNTEAFF. In DNA, the CDR3 is TGCGCCAGCAGCTTGACAGAAGGAAAGAACACTGAAGCTTTCTTT.